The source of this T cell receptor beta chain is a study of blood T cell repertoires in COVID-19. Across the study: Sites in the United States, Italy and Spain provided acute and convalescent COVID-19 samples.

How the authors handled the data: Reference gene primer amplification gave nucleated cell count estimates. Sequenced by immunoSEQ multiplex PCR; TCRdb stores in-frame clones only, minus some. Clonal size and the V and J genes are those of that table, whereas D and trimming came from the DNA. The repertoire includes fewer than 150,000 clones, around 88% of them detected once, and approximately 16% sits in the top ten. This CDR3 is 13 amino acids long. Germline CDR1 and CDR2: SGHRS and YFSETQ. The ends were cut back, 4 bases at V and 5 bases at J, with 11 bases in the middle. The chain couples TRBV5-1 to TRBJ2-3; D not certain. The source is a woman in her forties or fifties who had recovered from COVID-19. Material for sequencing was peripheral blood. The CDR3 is CASSEKNGDTQYF. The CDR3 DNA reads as TGCGCCAGCAGCGAGAAAAACGGAGATACGCAGTATTTT.